These 13 T cell receptor beta chains share one sample of origin, sequenced in a study of blood T cell repertoires in COVID-19. Some clones are missing from TCRdb's copy, which holds only in-frame ones; the method was immunoSEQ multiplex PCR. The table lists hundreds of thousands of clones, approximately 90% of them singletons. The material sequenced was peripheral blood. These receptors were collected from a man between 35 and 55 years old with acute or convalescent COVID-19.

J is TRBJ2-1 and V is TRBV3-1 (or the pseudogene TRBV3-2); 8 nucleotides match TRBD2. Germline V gene sequence: CDR1 LGHDT, CDR2 YNNKEL (reference sequence). The trim removed 0 bases at V and 8 bases at J, leaving 9 bases unmatched. The CDR3 runs to 16 residues. CDR3 sequence (DNA): TGTGCCAGCAGCCAAGATACCAGCGGGAGAATTTATGAGCAGTTCTTC. It translates to CASSQDTSGRIYEQFF.

This chain links TRBV12-1 with TRBJ2-3; the D call TRBD2 from the table was never checked on the DNA. TRBV12-1 corresponds to a pseudogene. The CDR3 length is 17 residues. CDR3 residues: CASSPYRARGGTDTQYF. CDR3 nucleotides: TGTGCCAGCAGCCCCTATCGTGCGCGGGGGGGCACAGATACGCAGTATTTT.

This chain uses TRBV3-1 (or the pseudogene TRBV3-2) with TRBJ1-5, with D tentatively TRBD1 (5 bases). Germline V gives CDR1 LGHDT, CDR2 YNNKEL (reference sequence). Trimming stripped 1 base from V and 4 bases from J, with 11 bases between. The CDR3 loop spans 15 amino acids. CDR3 DNA sequence: TGTGCCAGCAGCCAAGGAATCGGGGGGAATCAGCCCCAGCATTTT. Translating gives CASSQGIGGNQPQHF.

The J gene is TRBJ2-3, the V gene TRBV24-1, with a weak D call TRBD2 (6 bases). CDR1 and CDR2 from the germline V gene are KGHDR and SFDVKD. This CDR3 region has 14 residues. Trimming shortened V by 4 bases and J by 6 bases, and 13 bases separated the two germline ends. CDR3 DNA: TGTGCCACCAGTGACCCGGGACTTATGGATACGCAGTATTTT. Translating it yields CATSDPGLMDTQYF.

The rearrangement uses TRBV9 and TRBJ2-1; D not resolved. V dropped 2 bases and J dropped 5 bases, with 5 bases sitting between them. In germline, CDR1 is SGDLS, CDR2 YYNGEE. The CDR3 is 12 amino acids. The CDR3 sequence: CASSVGHNEQFF. The CDR3 DNA reads TGTGCCAGCAGCGTGGGCCACAATGAGCAGTTCTTC.

This clone came up once. The chain couples TRBV27 to TRBJ2-7; no reliable D call. Per germline, CDR1 MNHEY and CDR2 SMNVEV (reference sequence). V was trimmed by 5 bases and J by 2 bases, leaving 13 bases between them. The CDR3 extends over 14 amino acids. The CDR3 spells CASSIGTETYEQYF. CDR3 nucleotide sequence: TGTGCCAGCAGTATCGGCACAGAGACCTACGAGCAGTACTTC.

The J gene is TRBJ1-6, the V gene TRBV10-2; D not certain. The CDR3 covers 16 residues. Germline lookup yields CDR1 WSHSY and CDR2 SAAADI. V dropped 7 bases and J dropped 0 bases, with 13 bases sitting between them. This chain's CDR3 is CASIRQSSSYNSPLHF. In DNA form, the CDR3 reads TGCGCCAGCATTAGACAATCGAGCTCCTATAATTCACCCCTCCACTTT.

This rearrangement joins TRBV27 to TRBJ2-7; D possibly corresponds to TRBD2 (5 bases). The V and J ends lost 3 bases and 7 bases respectively, with 7 bases between them. Germline V lookup: CDR1 MNHEY, CDR2 SMNVEV (reference sequence). The CDR3 is 11 residues long. The CDR3 is CASSFGGEQYF. Written as DNA, the CDR3 is TGTGCCAGCAGTTTTGGAGGAGAGCAGTACTTC.

The chain combines TRBV21-1 with TRBJ2-7; the listed D gene, TRBD2, was not tested against the DNA. TRBV21-1 is a recognized pseudogene. CDR3 length equals 15 residues. Written as DNA, the CDR3 is TGTGCCAGCAGCCCGCCACTTGGTATCCTCTACGAGCAGTACTTC. This translates into CASSPPLGILYEQYF.

V is TRBV11-2 and J is TRBJ2-1, with no clear D. From germline, CDR1 is SGHAT and CDR2 FQNNGV. V was trimmed by 3 bases and J by 13 bases, leaving 7 bases between them. This CDR3 is 10 amino acids long. CDR3 nucleotide sequence: TGTGCCAGCAGCTTGAACTATCAGTTCTTC. This translates into CASSLNYQFF.

This clone was observed a single time. Written as DNA, the CDR3 is TGCAGTGCTAGAGTGGGCGGCTACACCTTC. Amino acids: CSARVGGYTF. The chain is built from TRBV20-1 and TRBJ1-2, with D unclear. Germline V gene sequence: CDR1 DFQATT, CDR2 SNEGSKA (reference sequence). The ends were cut back, 1 base at V and 8 bases at J, with 5 bases in the middle. CDR3 length: 10 amino acids.

This rearrangement joins TRBV19 to TRBJ2-1; 11 positions agree with TRBD1. The CDR3 is 19 amino acids. J lost 3 bases, V lost 6 bases, and 16 bases had no gene match. Germline lookup yields CDR1 LNHDA and CDR2 SQIVND (reference sequence). The CDR3 is CASSPGQGGRGADYNEQFF. CDR3 DNA: TGTGCCAGTAGCCCGGGACAGGGGGGACGTGGTGCAGACTACAATGAGCAGTTCTTC.

The sample holds one count of this clone. The chain combines TRBV19 with TRBJ2-2; 9 nucleotides agree with TRBD1. Germline CDR1 and CDR2: LNHDA and SQIVND (reference sequence). The CDR3 length is 15 residues. V lost 6 bases and J lost 7; bases outside the gene matches: 9. The CDR3 nucleotides are TGTGCCAGTAGACCGGGGACAGGGCGGGTCGGGGAGCTGTTTTTT. Residues: CASRPGTGRVGELFF.